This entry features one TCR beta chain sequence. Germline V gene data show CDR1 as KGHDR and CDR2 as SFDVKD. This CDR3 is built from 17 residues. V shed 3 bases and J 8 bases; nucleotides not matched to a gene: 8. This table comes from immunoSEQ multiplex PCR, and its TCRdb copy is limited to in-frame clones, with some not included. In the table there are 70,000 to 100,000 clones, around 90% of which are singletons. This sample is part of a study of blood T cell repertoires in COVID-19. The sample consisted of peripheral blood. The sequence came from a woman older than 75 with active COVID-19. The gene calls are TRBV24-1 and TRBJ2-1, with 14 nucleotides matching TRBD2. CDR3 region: CATSDPQGLAGADEQFF. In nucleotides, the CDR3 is TGTGCCACCAGTGATCCCCAGGGACTAGCGGGAGCGGATGAGCAGTTCTTC.